One and the same sample provided the 16 T cell receptor beta chains below, sequenced in a study of blood T cells in healthy people across ages. Together with a sample-barcoded 5' primer, a J-beta primer mix was included in a second PCR lasting about 7 to 11 cycles. TCRdb independently ran MiXCR on the 5' RACE reads; one entry per CDR3 protein. This table has about 1,500,000 distinct CDR3 sequences, about 30% appearing once. The material sequenced was blood. The source of these receptors is a woman aged 25 to 39 in good health.

Only a few counts were recorded for this clonotype. The chain is built from TRBV9 and TRBJ2-1; 8 bases line up with TRBD2. This CDR3 is 15 amino acids long. Germline assignment: CDR1 SGDLS and CDR2 YYNGEE. The V gene end was trimmed by 3 bases and the J gene end by 7 bases; junction bases not matched to a gene: 9. This CDR3 is CASSAPSGRSNEQFF. In DNA form, the CDR3 reads TGTGCCAGCAGCGCTCCTAGCGGGCGGTCAAATGAGCAGTTCTTC.

The V call is TRBV2, the J call TRBJ2-6, with a weak D call TRBD1 (5 bases). Germline V CDR1 and CDR2: SNHLY, FYNNEI. Trimming took 7 bases from V and 4 from J, leaving 11 bases between them. CDR3 size: 14 residues. The CDR3 is CASKTGWGANVLTF. CDR3 in DNA: TGTGCCAGCAAAACAGGCTGGGGGGCCAACGTCCTGACTTTC.

The chain has TRBV7-2 and TRBJ2-2, with TRBD1 identical over 7 bases. The CDR3 sequence is 15 residues long. V was pared by 8 bases and J by 0 bases, with 6 bases of the junction left unmatched. Germline V gene sequence: CDR1 SGHTA, CDR2 FQGNSA. CDR3 nucleotides: TGTGCCAGCGGACCAGGGGGATCGAACACCGGGGAGCTGTTTTTT. It yields the protein CASGPGGSNTGELFF.

There are a few counts of this clonotype. The chain employs TRBV5-1 and TRBJ2-2; a possible D gene is TRBD1 (6 bases). The CDR3 contains 16 residues. Germline V gene lookup returns CDR1 SGHRS and CDR2 YFSETQ. The V and J ends lost 4 bases and 1 base respectively, with 14 bases between them. Written as DNA, the CDR3 is TGCGCCAGCAGCGCCTTTGGACAGAAGAACACCGGGGAGCTGTTTTTT. It translates to CASSAFGQKNTGELFF.

This clonotype was counted only a few times. The gene calls are TRBV6-4 and TRBJ2-1, with D possibly TRBD2 on 5 matching bases. This CDR3 is 13 amino acids long. The germline gives CDR1 MRHNA, CDR2 SNTAGT. V lost 5 bases, J lost 4 bases, and 9 bases lay in between. CDR3 nucleotide sequence: TGTGCCAGCAGTATTAGGGAGTACAATGAGCAGTTCTTC. It codes for CASSIREYNEQFF.

This clonotype was counted a few times. V gene TRBV24-1 combines with J gene TRBJ1-5; 7 bases match TRBD1. The CDR3 runs 16 residues. V shed 4 bases, J shed 3 bases, and the junction held 8 bases outside the gene matches. Per germline, CDR1 KGHDR and CDR2 SFDVKD. CDR3 in amino acids: CATSESPGGVNQPQHF. DNA for the CDR3: TGTGCCACCAGTGAGTCGCCAGGGGGGGTCAATCAGCCCCAGCATTTT.

This chain joins TRBV11-2 and TRBJ2-7; D call uncertain. V dropped 5 bases and J dropped 8 bases, with 22 bases sitting between them. The CDR3 spans 15 residues. Germline loops: CDR1 SGHAT, CDR2 FQNNGV. The CDR3 DNA reads as TGTGCCAGCAGCCCAATACGCGGCGAGCCTTCGAAGCAGTACTTC. Protein: CASSPIRGEPSKQYF. The full variable domain, in which reference TRBV11-2 and TRBJ2-7 provide the parts outside the CDR3, is EAGVAQSPRYKIIEKRQSVAFWCNPISGHATLYWYQQILGQGPKLLIQFQNNGVVDDSQLPKDRFSAERLKGVDSTLKIQPAKLEDSAVYLCASSPIRGEPSKQYFGPGTRLTVT.

The chain carries TRBV10-3 and TRBJ1-1; D remains unclear. This CDR3 region has 14 residues. V dropped 6 bases and J dropped 4 bases, with 15 bases sitting between them. The V gene's germline CDR1 is ENHRY and CDR2 SYGVKD. CDR3 loop: CAIRDSEVGTEAFF. In DNA, the CDR3 is TGTGCCATCAGGGATAGCGAGGTCGGCACTGAAGCTTTCTTT.

The DNA for the CDR3 is TGTGCCAGCAGCTTGGGATTCCAGCTCAGAGATACGCAGTATTTT. Amino acid sequence: CASSLGFQLRDTQYF. This chain links TRBV11-2 with TRBJ2-3; D remains unclear. CDR1 and CDR2 from the germline V gene are SGHAT and FQNNGV. The CDR3 contains 15 residues. Trimming left V 3 bases short and J 5 bases short, with 15 bases between.

This clonotype has ten or more counts. This sequence joins TRBV12-3 or TRBV12-4 and TRBJ2-5, with 10 bases fitting TRBD2. The ends lost 7 bases at V and 4 bases at J; junction bases unmatched: 12. The CDR3 extends over 16 amino acids. The CDR3 DNA is TGTGCCAGCACCTTGGGGCTAGCGGGAGTATCAGAGACCCAGTACTTC. Its protein product is CASTLGLAGVSETQYF.

This clonotype has just a few counts. The rearrangement links TRBV7-2 to TRBJ2-3, with no clear D. The CDR3 has 14 amino acids. CDR1 is SGHTA and CDR2 is FQGNSA in the germline V gene. V lost 0 bases, J lost 5 bases, and 9 bases lay in between. This chain's CDR3 is CASSLAPGVDTQYF. The CDR3 nucleotides are TGTGCCAGCAGCTTAGCGCCAGGAGTAGATACGCAGTATTTT.

J is TRBJ2-7 and V is TRBV5-6, with D uncertain. V was shortened by 0 bases and J by 2 bases, with 9 bases between the two germline ends. Germline V lookup: CDR1 SGHDT, CDR2 YYEEEE. The CDR3 totals 14 residues. For the CDR3, the DNA is TGTGCCAGCAGCTTGGAAGGCTACCCCTACGAGCAGTACGTC. Its protein product is CASSLEGYPYEQYV.

This clonotype was counted many times. V and J are TRBV20-1 and TRBJ2-1, with a possible D match to TRBD2 (6 bases). This CDR3 is 14 amino acids long. Germline V gives CDR1 DFQATT, CDR2 SNEGSKA (reference sequence). The V and J ends lost 5 bases and 9 bases respectively, with 20 bases between them. CDR3 nucleotides: TGCAGTGCTCCGCTTACGGGAGTACCGGGTGAGCAGTTCTTC. It encodes CSAPLTGVPGEQFF.

The chain recombines TRBV29-1 with TRBJ2-2; D might be TRBD2 (7 bases). The CDR3 spans 13 residues. Trimming removed 7 bases from V and 4 bases from J, with 13 bases in between. CDR1 and CDR2 (germline): SQVTM, ANQGSEA. The CDR3 DNA follows: TGCAGCGCGTGGAGGGGGGGCACCGGGGAGCTGTTTTTT. Its translation: CSAWRGGTGELFF.

The rearrangement uses TRBV7-2 and TRBJ2-4, with D perhaps matching TRBD2 (7 bases). The CDR3 is 17 amino acids. Germline V gene data show CDR1 as SGHTA and CDR2 as FQGNSA. V was clipped by 5 bases and J by 2 bases, with 19 bases between them. The CDR3 nucleotides are TGTGCCAGCAGCCCGAAGGGGGGGCCCTTATCCAAAAACATTCAGTACTTC. Encoded protein: CASSPKGGPLSKNIQYF.

This clonotype showed up just a few times. V gene TRBV12-3 or TRBV12-4 combines with J gene TRBJ1-1; D remains ambiguous. This CDR3 comprises 12 residues. Trimming stripped 3 bases from V and 3 bases from J, with 5 bases between. CDR3 sequence: CASSFVYTEAFF. CDR3 DNA sequence: TGTGCCAGCAGTTTCGTGTACACTGAAGCTTTCTTT.